Listed below are T cell receptor beta chains from one sample, sequenced in a study of shared clonotypes between healthy human individuals. Assay: immunoSEQ multiplex PCR; the TCRdb copy retains only in-frame clones and omits some. The data show roughly 2,000,000 clones, with about 95% seen just once and approximately 1.2% held by the top ten. Material for sequencing was naive CD8+ T cells sorted from blood. The receptors shown here come from a man between 18 and 35 years old in good health. Both conserved end residues are part of each CDR3. Fields, in order: D gene, V gene, clone size, J gene, CDR3 protein, CDR3 DNA. The D gene is left open where the match is weak. Some rows mark clone size as missing; the rest say once, few, many or name a class of expanded clone.

>NA|TRBV16|NA|TRBJ1-1
CASKPSNTEAFF
TGTGCCAGCAAACCCTCGAACACTGAAGCTTTCTTT
>NA|TRBV29-1|NA|TRBJ2-1
CSVELYNEQFF
TGCAGCGTTGAGCTGTACAATGAGCAGTTCTTC
>NA|TRBV6-1|NA|TRBJ2-7
CASSEEPGGPLEQYF
TGTGCCAGCAGTGAAGAGCCCGGGGGGCCACTCGAGCAGTACTTC
>TRBD1|TRBV4-3|once|TRBJ2-7
CASSAGQGPSYEQYF
TGCGCCAGCAGCGCGGGACAGGGCCCTTCGTACGAGCAGTACTTC
>TRBD1|TRBV10-2|NA|TRBJ2-7
CASRGAGQGKSGYEQYF
TGCGCCAGCAGGGGGGCCGGACAGGGGAAATCGGGCTACGAGCAGTACTTC
>NA|TRBV19|few|TRBJ1-5
CASSIDRYDSNQPQHF
TGTGCCAGTAGTATCGACAGATATGATAGCAATCAGCCCCAGCATTTT
>NA|TRBV5-1|NA|TRBJ2-7
CASSLDSSPYEQYF
TGCGCCAGCAGCTTGGACAGCTCTCCCTACGAGCAGTACTTC
>NA|TRBV11-2|NA|TRBJ2-7
CASRFSGVPYEQYF
TGTGCCAGCAGGTTCTCAGGGGTTCCCTACGAGCAGTACTTC
>TRBD1|TRBV13|NA|TRBJ2-1
CASSLGDRALKGEQFF
TGTGCCAGCAGCTTAGGCGACAGGGCCCTAAAGGGGGAGCAGTTCTTC
>NA|TRBV7-8|NA|TRBJ2-2
CASSSRGYSGELFF
TGTGCCAGCAGCTCCCGGGGGTACAGTGGGGAGCTGTTTTTT
>TRBD2|TRBV4-3|NA|TRBJ2-5
CASSQDLLAGVSETQYF
TGCGCCAGCAGCCAAGATTTACTAGCGGGAGTTTCGGAGACCCAGTACTTC
>TRBD1|TRBV13|few|TRBJ1-2
CASSFDRGRYGYTF
TGTGCCAGCAGCTTCGACAGGGGGCGATACGGCTACACCTTC
>TRBD1|TRBV27|NA|TRBJ1-6
CASSLSKGTGNSPLHF
TGTGCCAGCAGTTTATCGAAAGGGACAGGGAATTCACCCCTCCACTTT
>NA|TRBV27|NA|TRBJ1-2
CATKRGWGDYGYTF
TGTGCCACCAAAAGGGGATGGGGCGACTATGGCTACACCTTC
>TRBD2|TRBV6-5|NA|TRBJ2-7
CASSYKRELYEQYF
TGTGCCAGCAGTTACAAGCGGGAGCTCTACGAGCAGTACTTC
>NA|TRBV10-3|NA|TRBJ1-5
CAILHNQPQHF
TGTGCCATCTTGCACAATCAGCCCCAGCATTTT
>NA|TRBV7-9|NA|TRBJ1-5
CASSLGHQPQHF
TGTGCCAGCAGCTTAGGTCATCAGCCCCAGCATTTT
>TRBD2|TRBV2|NA|TRBJ2-7
CASRAGGPYEQYF
TGTGCCAGCAGGGCGGGGGGGCCCTACGAGCAGTACTTC
>NA|TRBV7-6|NA|TRBJ2-1
CASSFRYNEQFF
TGTGCCAGCAGCTTCCGATACAATGAGCAGTTCTTC
>NA|TRBV28|NA|TRBJ2-5
CATEEDTETQYF
TGTGCCACGGAGGAGGACACGGAGACCCAGTACTTC
>TRBD1|TRBV25-1|NA|TRBJ2-7
CASSDGTGYEQYF
TGTGCCAGCAGTGACGGGACAGGCTACGAGCAGTACTTC
>NA|TRBV30|NA|TRBJ2-7
CAWSSPGGGGEQYF
TGTGCCTGGAGCTCCCCGGGCGGGGGCGGCGAGCAGTACTTC
>TRBD1|TRBV30|NA|TRBJ1-2
CAWSDGQGAYYGYTF
TGTGCCTGGAGTGATGGACAGGGGGCCTACTATGGCTACACCTTC
>NA|TRBV19|NA|TRBJ2-1
CASSIAGAYEQFF
TGTGCCAGTAGTATAGCTGGGGCCTATGAGCAGTTCTTC
>NA|TRBV5-6|NA|TRBJ2-1
CARRGRGPRREQFF
TGTGCCAGACGAGGGCGGGGCCCACGACGTGAGCAGTTCTTC
>NA|TRBV27|NA|TRBJ1-5
CASSSGNGNQPQHF
TGTGCCAGCAGTTCGGGTAATGGCAATCAGCCCCAGCATTTT
>TRBD1|TRBV27|NA|TRBJ2-7
CASSLPTGGEQYF
TGTGCCAGCAGTTTACCTACAGGGGGCGAGCAGTACTTC
>NA|TRBV28|NA|TRBJ1-3
CATEDGRSGNTIYF
TGTGCCACCGAGGACGGGAGATCTGGAAACACCATATATTTT
>NA|TRBV4-2|few|TRBJ1-4
CASSQESELEELFF
TGTGCCAGCAGCCAAGAAAGTGAGTTGGAAGAACTGTTTTTT
>TRBD1|TRBV5-5|NA|TRBJ1-6
CASSPTPGGKSSYNSPLHF
TGTGCCAGCAGCCCTACCCCAGGGGGAAAATCGTCCTATAATTCACCCCTCCACTTT
>NA|TRBV28|NA|TRBJ2-1
CASSAAYNEQFF
TGTGCCAGCAGTGCCGCCTACAATGAGCAGTTCTTC
>TRBD1|TRBV28|NA|TRBJ2-2
CASSFQTGEAGELFF
TGTGCCAGCAGTTTTCAGACAGGGGAGGCCGGGGAGCTGTTTTTT
>NA|TRBV28|NA|TRBJ1-5
CASSFQGGGNNQPQHF
TGTGCCAGCAGTTTCCAGGGTGGAGGGAACAATCAGCCCCAGCATTTT